The 29 T cell receptor beta chains given below trace back to one sample, sequenced in a study of control samples from healthy donors and cancer patients. Sequencing used immunoSEQ multiplex PCR; TCRdb keeps in-frame clones, though not all of them. Altogether around 140,000 clones are present, approximately 89% being singletons, with the ten largest covering roughly 7.8%. Sequenced sample: PBMCs. These receptors all stem from a man aged 45-60 years with head and neck cancer.

The V gene is TRBV28, the J gene TRBJ2-2; no firm D call. This CDR3 region has 13 residues. Germline assignment: CDR1 MDHEN and CDR2 SYDVKM. Trimming shortened V by 6 bases and J by 1 base, and 6 bases separated the two germline ends. CDR3 in DNA: TGTGCCAGCAGATCTTTGAACACCGGGGAGCTGTTTTTT. Its translation is CASRSLNTGELFF. The complete variable domain, with remaining parts taken from reference TRBV28 and TRBJ2-2, reads DVKVTQSSRYLVKRTGEKVFLECVQDMDHENMFWYRQDPGLGLRLIYFSYDVKMKEKGDIPEGYSVSREKKERFSLILESASTNQTSMYLCASRSLNTGELFFGEGSRLTVL.

This clone is a singleton in its sample. The gene calls are TRBV6-5 and TRBJ2-2; TRBD1 agrees at 9 bases. CDR1 and CDR2 from the germline V gene are MNHEY and SVGAGI. Unmatched junction bases numbered 10, after V lost 6 bases and J lost 8 bases. CDR3 size: 15 residues. CDR3 sequence (DNA): TGTGCCAGCAGGAACACCGGGACAGGGTCTGGGGAGCTGTTTTTT. Translating it yields CASRNTGTGSGELFF.

This clone was observed a single time. The rearrangement uses TRBV5-6 and TRBJ1-1; D call uncertain. Germline-derived CDR1 and CDR2 are SGHDT and YYEEEE. This CDR3 comprises 15 residues. V was cut by 5 bases and J by 3 bases, with 17 bases left in between. The DNA for the CDR3 is TGTGCCAGCAGTTTGAAGAATCAGGCCTACACTGAAGCTTTCTTT. Translating gives CASSLKNQAYTEAFF.

This chain joins TRBV3-1 (or the pseudogene TRBV3-2) and TRBJ2-2; D remains ambiguous. The CDR3 contains 17 residues. Germline V gene data show CDR1 as LGHDT and CDR2 as YNNKEL (reference sequence). V was cut by 4 bases and J by 6 bases, with 21 bases left in between. The CDR3 DNA follows: TGTGCCAGCAGCCCCCAAAAAGGGCCAGTAAGCCCCGGGGAGCTGTTTTTT. This codes for CASSPQKGPVSPGELFF.

Concerning this clone itself: This specimen includes other DNA sequences encoding the same CDR3. CDR3 coding DNA: TGCAGTGCTAGTGGGGGGGGCACTGAAGCTTTCTTT. Residues: CSASGGGTEAFF. V and J are TRBV20-1 and TRBJ1-1; tentative D call: TRBD1 (5 bases). The germline CDR1 and CDR2 sequences are DFQATT and SNEGSKA (reference sequence). Trimming cost V 3 bases and J 4 bases, with 9 bases left between them. The CDR3 spans 12 residues.

V and J are TRBV7-8 and TRBJ2-3; D is perhaps TRBD1 (6 bases). Germline V lookup: CDR1 SGHVS, CDR2 FQNEAQ. The CDR3 spans 15 residues. Trimming cost V 1 base and J 5 bases, with 13 bases left between them. This CDR3 is CASSLEARGKDTQYF. The CDR3 region has the DNA TGTGCCAGCAGCTTAGAGGCCAGGGGTAAAGATACGCAGTATTTT.

The rearrangement joins TRBV28 to TRBJ2-7; 8 bases fit TRBD1. Germline trimming cut 4 bases from V and 3 bases from J; bases unmatched to any gene: 5. CDR3 size: 14 residues. Germline V gene data show CDR1 as MDHEN and CDR2 as SYDVKM. The CDR3 protein is CASSSGQGYYEQYF. As DNA, the CDR3 is TGTGCCAGCAGTTCCGGACAGGGTTACTACGAGCAGTACTTC. Drawing the rest from reference TRBV28 and TRBJ2-7, the complete variable domain is DVKVTQSSRYLVKRTGEKVFLECVQDMDHENMFWYRQDPGLGLRLIYFSYDVKMKEKGDIPEGYSVSREKKERFSLILESASTNQTSMYLCASSSGQGYYEQYFGPGTRLTVT.

The count of this clone is one. The chain has TRBV2 and TRBJ2-1; 8 nucleotides agree with TRBD2. Germline V lookup: CDR1 SNHLY, CDR2 FYNNEI. The V and J ends lost 7 bases and 1 base, in that order; junction bases with no gene match: 6. The CDR3 has 15 amino acids. CDR3: CASTAGTSSYNEQFF. The CDR3 nucleotides are TGTGCCAGCACGGCCGGGACTAGTTCCTACAATGAGCAGTTCTTC.

The chain employs TRBV6-5 and TRBJ2-5; no clear D. Germline V gene lookup returns CDR1 MNHEY and CDR2 SVGAGI. This CDR3 comprises 13 residues. V was pared by 2 bases and J by 9 bases, with 13 bases between. The CDR3 bases are TGTGCCAGCAGTTACGGCCCTAGAATGGCCCAGTACTTC. It is translated as CASSYGPRMAQYF.

The CDR3 here is CSVQTGGIYEQYF. The CDR3 DNA is TGCAGCGTTCAGACAGGAGGGATCTACGAGCAGTACTTC. The chain uses TRBV29-1 and TRBJ2-7; tentatively, D is TRBD1 or TRBD2 (6 bases each). The germline V gene encodes CDR1 SQVTM and CDR2 ANQGSEA. This CDR3 is built from 13 residues. With 5 bases removed from V and 3 bases from J, the gap between germline ends came to 14 bases.

The V and J genes are TRBV19 and TRBJ2-2; either TRBD1 or TRBD2 may fit D (5 bases each). Trimming took off 6 bases at V and 4 bases at J, with 12 bases between the two ends. Germline CDR1 reads LNHDA; CDR2 reads SQIVND (reference sequence). This CDR3 contains 14 residues. The CDR3 reads CASSSGPFTGELFF. CDR3 bases: TGTGCCAGTAGCTCGGGACCTTTCACCGGGGAGCTGTTTTTT.

This clone was seen more than once but under ten times. This rearrangement joins TRBV28 to TRBJ2-6; D gene unclear. V lost 10 bases and J lost 1, with 8 bases in between. In germline, CDR1 is MDHEN, CDR2 SYDVKM. This CDR3 has 13 residues. The CDR3 sequence is CAIAGSGANVLTF. The CDR3 DNA follows: TGTGCCATCGCAGGATCTGGGGCCAACGTCCTGACTTTC.

The chain couples TRBV18 to TRBJ2-7; 7 bases agree with TRBD2. This CDR3 is built from 17 residues. The germline gives CDR1 KGHSH, CDR2 LQKENI. With 1 base clipped from V and 2 bases from J, the junction kept 11 bases outside the gene matches. CDR3 nucleotide sequence: TGTGCCAGCTCACCACGGTCTAGCGCGGGGGTTCCCTACGAGCAGTACTTC. Protein: CASSPRSSAGVPYEQYF.

This chain connects TRBV3-1 (or the pseudogene TRBV3-2) to TRBJ2-1; 10 bases agree with TRBD2. In germline, CDR1 is LGHDT, CDR2 YNNKEL (reference sequence). Unmatched junction bases numbered 4, after V lost 5 bases and J lost 3 bases. CDR3 length: 15 residues. In DNA form, the CDR3 reads TGTGCCAGCAGCGCGACTAGCGGGTTCTACAATGAGCAGTTCTTC. This gives the protein CASSATSGFYNEQFF.

This chain links TRBV27 with TRBJ1-5; a possible D gene is TRBD1 (5 bases). In germline, CDR1 is MNHEY, CDR2 SMNVEV (reference sequence). V was cut by 4 bases and J by 1 base, with 11 bases left in between. The CDR3 is 15 amino acids. CDR3 DNA sequence: TGTGCCAGCAGTTCGTTGGGACGGAGCAATCAGCCCCAGCATTTT. This translates into CASSSLGRSNQPQHF.

This clone has a count of ten or more. V usage is TRBV4-2 and J usage is TRBJ2-1, with 9 nucleotides matching TRBD2. V lost 1 base, J lost 2 bases, and 3 bases stayed unmatched. Germline V gene sequence: CDR1 LGHNA, CDR2 YNFKEQ. The CDR3 runs to 16 residues. Here the CDR3 DNA reads TGTGCCAGCAGCCAAGGGCGGGAGGGTACCTACAATGAGCAGTTCTTC. Its protein is CASSQGREGTYNEQFF.

The chain joins TRBV10-2 to TRBJ2-7, with TRBD1 matching over 7 bases. This CDR3 contains 15 residues. V lost 3 bases, J lost 1 base, and 6 bases stayed unmatched. CDR1 is WSHSY, CDR2 SAAADI, per germline. The CDR3: CASSEDRDVSYEQYF. The CDR3 DNA sequence: TGCGCCAGCAGTGAAGACAGGGACGTTTCCTACGAGCAGTACTTC.

V and J are TRBV12-3 or TRBV12-4 and TRBJ2-1; no reliable D call. Trimming shortened V by 6 bases and J by 6 bases, and 9 bases separated the two germline ends. This CDR3 region has 12 residues. CDR3 sequence (DNA): TGTGCCAGCAGCCGACCCGTCAATGAGCAGTTCTTC. Its translation: CASSRPVNEQFF.

This rearrangement joins TRBV19 to TRBJ1-4; D might be TRBD1 (5 bases). The V gene's germline CDR1 is LNHDA and CDR2 SQIVND (reference sequence). With 4 bases removed from V and 0 bases from J, the gap between germline ends came to 9 bases. The CDR3 is made up of 15 amino acids. The CDR3 coding sequence is TGTGCCAGTAGTACGGGGCTCGCAACTAATGAAAAACTGTTTTTT. The encoded protein is CASSTGLATNEKLFF.

The chain recombines TRBV9 with TRBJ2-7; no firm D call. The V and J ends lost 0 bases and 6 bases respectively, with 13 bases between them. Per the germline V gene, CDR1 is SGDLS and CDR2 is YYNGEE. The CDR3 extends over 14 amino acids. CDR3 residues: CASSVDQQSLEQYF. The CDR3 bases are TGTGCCAGCAGCGTAGATCAACAGAGCCTCGAGCAGTACTTC.

This chain joins TRBV28 and TRBJ2-1; perhaps D is TRBD1 or TRBD2 (5 bases each). V lost 5 bases, J lost 0 bases, and 17 bases lay in between. CDR1 MDHEN and CDR2 SYDVKM come from the germline V gene. This CDR3 contains 17 residues. The CDR3 protein is CASSAHGGGSSYNEQFF. CDR3 in DNA: TGTGCCAGCAGTGCCCATGGTGGGGGTAGCTCCTACAATGAGCAGTTCTTC. The full variable domain, completed using reference TRBV28 and TRBJ2-1, is DVKVTQSSRYLVKRTGEKVFLECVQDMDHENMFWYRQDPGLGLRLIYFSYDVKMKEKGDIPEGYSVSREKKERFSLILESASTNQTSMYLCASSAHGGGSSYNEQFFGPGTRLTVL.

In regard to this clone: Additional DNA sequences in this sample encode the identical CDR3. The gene calls are TRBV5-1 and TRBJ2-7; 7 bases are shared with TRBD2. CDR1 and CDR2 (germline): SGHRS, YFSETQ. CDR3 length: 14 residues. Trimming cost V 4 bases and J 2 bases; bases outside gene matches: 6. The CDR3 DNA follows: TGCGCCAGCAGCCCCGGGCTAGCGGCCTACGAGCAGTACTTC. Encoded protein: CASSPGLAAYEQYF.

This chain joins TRBV27 and TRBJ2-7; D uncertain. Germline CDR1 and CDR2: MNHEY and SMNVEV (reference sequence). This CDR3 is 13 amino acids long. V gave up 0 bases and J gave up 5 bases, with 8 bases separating them. CDR3 DNA: TGTGCCAGCAGTTTATCAGGGCCCCACGAGCAGTACTTC. It codes for CASSLSGPHEQYF.

V gene TRBV4-1 combines with J gene TRBJ2-1; weak D call: TRBD2 (6 bases). CDR3 size: 16 residues. Trimming took off 0 bases at V and 7 bases at J, with 16 bases between the two ends. In germline, CDR1 is MGHRA, CDR2 YSYEKL. In DNA, the CDR3 is TGCGCCAGCAGCCAAGAAATCAAGCGGGTATTAAATGAGCAGTTCTTC. Protein sequence: CASSQEIKRVLNEQFF.

There are a few counts of this clone. The rearrangement links TRBV6-5 to TRBJ1-1; 10 bases agree with TRBD1. This CDR3 spans 13 amino acids. From germline, CDR1 is MNHEY and CDR2 SVGAGI. V was clipped by 2 bases and J by 9 bases; unmatched bases: 3. CDR3 region: CASSYRDRGQAFF. The CDR3 region has the DNA TGTGCCAGCAGTTACCGGGACAGGGGTCAAGCTTTCTTT.

The V and J genes are TRBV19 and TRBJ1-5; 7 nucleotides align to TRBD1. Germline V gene lookup returns CDR1 LNHDA and CDR2 SQIVND (reference sequence). This CDR3 region has 15 residues. J lost 1 base, V lost 5 bases, and 5 bases had no gene match. The CDR3 here is CASSEGTASNQPQHF. As DNA, the CDR3 is TGTGCCAGTAGTGAAGGGACAGCCAGCAATCAGCCCCAGCATTTT.

This clone occurred once. V usage is TRBV9 and J usage is TRBJ2-3; D is possibly TRBD2 (5 bases). Germline assignment: CDR1 SGDLS and CDR2 YYNGEE. V was shortened by 2 bases and J by 6 bases, with 19 bases between the two germline ends. The CDR3 consists of 16 residues. CDR3 sequence (DNA): TGTGCCAGCAGCGTGGGCGGACTCTCAAGCTGGGATACGCAGTATTTT. It encodes CASSVGGLSSWDTQYF.

V gene TRBV3-1 (or the pseudogene TRBV3-2) combines with J gene TRBJ1-2; D is ambiguous. This CDR3 region has 14 residues. V lost 4 bases, J lost 7 bases, and 16 bases lay in between. CDR1 and CDR2 (germline): LGHDT, YNNKEL (reference sequence). CDR3 protein: CASSPPTLGRGYTF. The CDR3 coding sequence is TGTGCCAGCAGCCCACCGACTTTAGGCCGTGGCTACACCTTC.

The chain has TRBV27 and TRBJ2-7; D not certain. Looked up from germline, CDR1 is MNHEY and CDR2 is SMNVEV (reference sequence). The CDR3 sequence is 13 residues long. V was shortened by 0 bases and J by 7 bases, with 10 bases between the two germline ends. In DNA, the CDR3 is TGTGCCAGCAGTTTATCCCCCCGCGTTGAGCAGTACTTC. Translating it yields CASSLSPRVEQYF.